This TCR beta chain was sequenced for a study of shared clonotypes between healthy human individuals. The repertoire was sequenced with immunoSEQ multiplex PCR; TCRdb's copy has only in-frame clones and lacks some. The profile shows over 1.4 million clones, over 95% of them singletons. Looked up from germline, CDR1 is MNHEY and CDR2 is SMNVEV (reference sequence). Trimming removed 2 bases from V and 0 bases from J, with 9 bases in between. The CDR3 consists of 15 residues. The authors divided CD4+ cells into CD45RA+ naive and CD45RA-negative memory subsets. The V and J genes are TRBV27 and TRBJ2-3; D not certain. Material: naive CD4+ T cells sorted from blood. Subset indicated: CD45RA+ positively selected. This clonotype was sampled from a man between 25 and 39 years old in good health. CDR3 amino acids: CASSLLTTSTDTQYF. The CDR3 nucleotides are TGTGCCAGCAGTTTACTTACCACTAGCACAGATACGCAGTATTTT.